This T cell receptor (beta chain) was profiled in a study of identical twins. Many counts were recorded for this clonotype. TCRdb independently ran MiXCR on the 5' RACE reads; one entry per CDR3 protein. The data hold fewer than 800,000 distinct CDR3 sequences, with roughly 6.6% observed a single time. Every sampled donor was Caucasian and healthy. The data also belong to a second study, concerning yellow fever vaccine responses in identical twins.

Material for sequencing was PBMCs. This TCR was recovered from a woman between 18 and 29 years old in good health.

CDR3 region: CASSLRGVNTEAFF. For the CDR3, the DNA is TGCGCCAGCAGCTTGCGAGGAGTGAACACTGAAGCTTTCTTT. The chain links TRBV5-1 to TRBJ1-1; the D is unclear. The V and J ends lost 1 base and 0 bases respectively, with 7 bases between them. This CDR3 has 14 residues. The germline V gene encodes CDR1 SGHRS and CDR2 YFSETQ.